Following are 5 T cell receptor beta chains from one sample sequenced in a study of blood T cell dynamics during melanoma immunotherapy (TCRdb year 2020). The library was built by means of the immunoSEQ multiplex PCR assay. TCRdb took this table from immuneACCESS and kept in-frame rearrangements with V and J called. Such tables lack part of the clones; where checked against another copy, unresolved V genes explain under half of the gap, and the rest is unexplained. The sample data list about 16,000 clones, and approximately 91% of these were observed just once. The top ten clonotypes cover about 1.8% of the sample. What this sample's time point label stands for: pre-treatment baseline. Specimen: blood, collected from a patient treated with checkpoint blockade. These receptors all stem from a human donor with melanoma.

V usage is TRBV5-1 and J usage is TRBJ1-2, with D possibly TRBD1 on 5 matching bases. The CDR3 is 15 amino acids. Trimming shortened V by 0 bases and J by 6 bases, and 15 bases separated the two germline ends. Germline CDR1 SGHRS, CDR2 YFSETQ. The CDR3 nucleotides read TGCGCCAGCAGCTTGGTGGGGGAAGCGTTTGATGGCTACACCTTC. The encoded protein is CASSLVGEAFDGYTF.

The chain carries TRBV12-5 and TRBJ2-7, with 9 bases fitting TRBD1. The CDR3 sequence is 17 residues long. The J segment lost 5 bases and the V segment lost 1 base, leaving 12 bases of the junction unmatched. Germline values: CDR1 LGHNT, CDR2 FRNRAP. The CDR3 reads CASGLAITRDRAHEQYF. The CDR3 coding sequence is TGTGCTAGTGGTTTGGCGATCACCCGGGACAGGGCCCACGAGCAGTACTTC.

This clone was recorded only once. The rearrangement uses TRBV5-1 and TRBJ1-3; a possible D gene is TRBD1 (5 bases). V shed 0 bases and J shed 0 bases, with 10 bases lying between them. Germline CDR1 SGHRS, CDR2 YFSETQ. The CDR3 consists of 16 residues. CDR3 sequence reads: CASSLAGQFSGNTIYF. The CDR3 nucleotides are TGCGCCAGCAGCTTGGCGGGGCAGTTCTCTGGAAACACCATATATTTT. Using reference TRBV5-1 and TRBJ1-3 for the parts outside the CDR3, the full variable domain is KAGVTQTPRYLIKTRGQQVTLSCSPISGHRSVSWYQQTPGQGLQFLFEYFSETQRNKGNFPGRFSGRQFSNSRSEMNVSTLELGDSALYLCASSLAGQFSGNTIYFGEGSWLTVV.

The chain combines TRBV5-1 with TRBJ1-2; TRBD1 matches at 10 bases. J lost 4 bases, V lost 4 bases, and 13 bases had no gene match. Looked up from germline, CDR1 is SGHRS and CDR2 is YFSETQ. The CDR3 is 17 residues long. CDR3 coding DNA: TGCGCCAGCAGCAATCCGGGACAGGGGATCCCTGGCTATGGCTACACCTTC. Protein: CASSNPGQGIPGYGYTF.

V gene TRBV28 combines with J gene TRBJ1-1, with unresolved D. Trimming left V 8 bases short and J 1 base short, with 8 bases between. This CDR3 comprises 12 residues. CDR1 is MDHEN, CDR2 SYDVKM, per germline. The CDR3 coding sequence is TGTGCCAGCTCCCCACAGAACACTGAAGCTTTCTTT. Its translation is CASSPQNTEAFF.